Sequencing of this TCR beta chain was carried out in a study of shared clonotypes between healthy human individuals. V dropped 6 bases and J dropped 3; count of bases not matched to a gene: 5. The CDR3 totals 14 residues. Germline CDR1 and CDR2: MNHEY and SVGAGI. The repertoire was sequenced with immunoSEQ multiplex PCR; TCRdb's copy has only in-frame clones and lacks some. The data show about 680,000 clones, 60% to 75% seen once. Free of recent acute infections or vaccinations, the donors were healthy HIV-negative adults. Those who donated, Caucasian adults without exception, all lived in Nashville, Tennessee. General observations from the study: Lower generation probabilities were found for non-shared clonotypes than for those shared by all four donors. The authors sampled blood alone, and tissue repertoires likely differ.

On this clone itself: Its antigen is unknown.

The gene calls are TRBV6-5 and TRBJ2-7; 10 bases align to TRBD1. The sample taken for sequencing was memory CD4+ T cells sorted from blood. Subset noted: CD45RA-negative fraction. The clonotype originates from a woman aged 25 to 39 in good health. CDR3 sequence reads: CASRAGQGIYEQYF. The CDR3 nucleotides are TGTGCCAGCAGGGCGGGACAGGGGATCTACGAGCAGTACTTC.